The 10 T cell receptor beta chains below come from one sample, sequenced in a study of T-cell memory formation after mild COVID-19. TCRdb recomputed calls from the 5' RACE reads with MiXCR, one row per CDR3 protein. Among just over 300,000 distinct CDR3 sequences listed, approximately 19% were seen once. Sequencing was done on a sample of PBMCs or a T cell subset sorted from them (not recorded which). These TCRs come from a young man who had mild COVID-19 (a few samples of this study predate the infection). Cell type and time point are not known.

This clonotype turned up a few times. The genes are TRBV6-2 or TRBV6-3 and TRBJ1-5; D remains unclear. The length of the CDR3 is 14 residues. Trimming cost V 7 bases and J 10 bases, with 20 bases left between them. Germline V CDR1 and CDR2: MNHEY, SVGEGT. In nucleotides, the CDR3 is TGTGCCAGCACCGCCGCGGCAGGCCCTAGCCCCCAGCATTTT. It translates to CASTAAAGPSPQHF.

The chain joins TRBV4-3 to TRBJ2-3; 9 bases line up with TRBD2. J was trimmed by 2 bases and V by 8 bases; bases with no gene match: 2. This CDR3 spans 13 amino acids. The germline V gene encodes CDR1 LGHNA and CDR2 YSLEER. The CDR3 is CASAGGDTDTQYF. In nucleotides, the CDR3 is TGCGCCAGCGCGGGGGGGGACACAGATACGCAGTATTTT.

This clonotype showed up just a few times. The rearrangement uses TRBV9 and TRBJ2-1, with D unclear. The CDR3 contains 14 residues. Germline V gene lookup returns CDR1 SGDLS and CDR2 YYNGEE. Trimming pared 0 bases from V and 4 bases from J, leaving 8 bases between. The CDR3 bases are TGTGCCAGCAGCGTAGGGTGGGATTACAATGAGCAGTTCTTC. It translates to CASSVGWDYNEQFF.

Concerning this clonotype itself: A junction end diverges from the germline sequence, so it may reflect a read error. CDR3 DNA sequence: TGTGCCAGCAGTGAAGATTTCAGGGGGGAGGGTGGCCGTTCACCCCTACACTTT. Translating gives CASSEDFRGEGGRSPLHF. V and J are TRBV6-1 and TRBJ1-6; 7 bases agree with TRBD1. This CDR3 comprises 18 residues. Germline assignment: CDR1 MNHNS and CDR2 SASEGT.

This clonotype was observed at least ten times. In nucleotides, the CDR3 is TGTGCCAGCAGCAAACGGGGGGGCGCAAACTATGGCTACACCTTC. Translated: CASSKRGGANYGYTF. The chain carries TRBV21-1 and TRBJ1-2. TRBV21-1 is designated a pseudogene. There are 15 residues in the CDR3.

Only a few counts were recorded for this clonotype. The chain couples TRBV7-9 to TRBJ2-5, with D perhaps matching TRBD2 (6 bases). Trimming stripped 5 bases from V and 2 bases from J, with 15 bases between. CDR3 length: 15 residues. CDR1 and CDR2 (germline): SEHNR, FQNEAQ (reference sequence). Here the CDR3 DNA reads TGTGCCAGCAGCAGCCCGGGCGGGGCGCAAGAGACCCAGTACTTC. Translation gives CASSSPGGAQETQYF. The whole variable domain, filled in from reference TRBV7-9 and TRBJ2-5, reads DTGVSQNPRHKITKRGQNVTFRCDPISEHNRLYWYRQTLGQGPEFLTYFQNEAQLEKSRLLSDRFSAERPKGSFSTLEIQRTEQGDSAMYLCASSSPGGAQETQYFGPGTRLLVL.

This chain links TRBV3-1 with TRBJ1-5; the D gene is possibly TRBD1 (5 bases). Trimming shortened V by 2 bases and J by 7 bases, and 6 bases separated the two germline ends. The germline V gene has CDR1 LGHDT and CDR2 YNNKEL (reference sequence). This CDR3 spans 12 amino acids. CDR3 protein: CASSQRGQPQHF. CDR3 DNA: TGTGCCAGCAGCCAAAGGGGCCAGCCCCAGCATTTT.

The rearrangement uses TRBV6-1 and TRBJ2-1; D unresolved. This CDR3 is built from 16 residues. Trimming took off 5 bases at V and 0 bases at J, with 14 bases between the two ends. The germline V gene encodes CDR1 MNHNS and CDR2 SASEGT. CDR3 nucleotides: TGTGCCAGCAGTCTCACTACGGGTAGCTCCTACAATGAGCAGTTCTTC. Residues: CASSLTTGSSYNEQFF.

This clonotype showed up just a few times. The rearrangement links TRBV27 to TRBJ2-1, with TRBD2 identical over 14 bases. Germline values: CDR1 MNHEY, CDR2 SMNVEV (reference sequence). The CDR3 length is 15 residues. With V trimmed by 6 bases and J by 9 bases, 7 bases remained unmatched. The CDR3 DNA follows: TGTGCCAGCAGCGCCGGGACTAGCGGGGGTCTTGAGCAGTTCTTC. As protein: CASSAGTSGGLEQFF.

The chain uses TRBV4-1 and TRBJ1-1; 8 bases align to TRBD1. This CDR3 is 14 amino acids long. V was clipped by 3 bases and J by 2 bases; unmatched bases: 2. Germline values: CDR1 MGHRA, CDR2 YSYEKL. The CDR3 DNA reads as TGCGCCAGCAGCCATGGACAGGGCAACACTGAAGCTTTCTTT. Translation gives CASSHGQGNTEAFF.